Listed below are T cell receptor beta chains from one sample, sequenced in a study of CD8 T cells in ankylosing spondylitis. Each CDR3 protein gets one entry after TCRdb re-called the 5' RACE reads with MiXCR. This table holds roughly 100,000 distinct CDR3 sequences, roughly 8.3% found once. Material: blood, either unsorted or a sorted T cell fraction (not recorded which). The source of these receptors is a male donor with ankylosing spondylitis or in good health (not recorded which). The CDR3 runs from the conserved cysteine through the conserved F or W. The D gene is left open where the match is weak. Size is stated for part of the rows, as once, few or many counts, or as a class when the clone is expanded.

cdr3_nt cdr3_aa j_call clone_size d_call v_call
TGCAGTGCTAGTTCGAGCAATCAGCCCCAGCATTTT CSASSSNQPQHF TRBJ1-5 many NA TRBV20-1
TGCAGCGTCGGACTTGCGGGGCCCTCTGGCTACACCTTC CSVGLAGPSGYTF TRBJ1-2 NA NA TRBV29-1
TGTGCCAGCAGCATTGGACAGGGTGTGTACGAGCAGTACTTC CASSIGQGVYEQYF TRBJ2-7 many TRBD1 TRBV7-2
TGCAGTGCCAAGGGACAGGGGGCGGGCGGCTACACCTTC CSAKGQGAGGYTF TRBJ1-2 many TRBD1 TRBV20-1
TGCGCCAGCAGCTTTAGAACTAGGGGGCACCATGAGCAGTTCTTC CASSFRTRGHHEQFF TRBJ2-1 many TRBD1 TRBV5-1
TGCAGCGTTGAAGAGTTGAACTTTATCACAGATACGCAGTATTTT CSVEELNFITDTQYF TRBJ2-3 many NA TRBV29-1
TGTGCCACCGCGGGGGCCCAAGGACATGGCTACACCTTC CATAGAQGHGYTF TRBJ1-2 many NA TRBV6-2/TRBV6-3
TGCGCCAGCAGCGCCTCCGGACAGATGAACTACGAGCAGTACTTC CASSASGQMNYEQYF TRBJ2-7 many NA TRBV5-1
TGCGCCAGCAGCTTGGCCGACTTCCCCGGGGAGCTGTTTTTT CASSLADFPGELFF TRBJ2-2 many NA TRBV5-1
TGTGCCAGCAGCCAAGAGATAATCGGTCGGACCGGGGAGCTGTTTTTT CASSQEIIGRTGELFF TRBJ2-2 many NA TRBV14